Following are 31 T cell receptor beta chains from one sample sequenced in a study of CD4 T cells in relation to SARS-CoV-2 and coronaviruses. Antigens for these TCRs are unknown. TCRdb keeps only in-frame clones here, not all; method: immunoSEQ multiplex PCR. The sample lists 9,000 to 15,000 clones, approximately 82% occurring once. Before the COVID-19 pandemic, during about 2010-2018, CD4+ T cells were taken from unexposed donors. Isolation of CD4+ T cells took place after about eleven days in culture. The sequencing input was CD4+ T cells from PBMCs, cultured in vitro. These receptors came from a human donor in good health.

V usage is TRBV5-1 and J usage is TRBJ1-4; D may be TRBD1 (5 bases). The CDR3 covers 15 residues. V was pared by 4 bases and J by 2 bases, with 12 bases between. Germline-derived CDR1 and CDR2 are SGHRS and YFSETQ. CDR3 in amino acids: CASSQGGGTNEKLFF. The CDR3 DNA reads TGCGCCAGCAGCCAGGGTGGGGGTACTAATGAAAAACTGTTTTTT.

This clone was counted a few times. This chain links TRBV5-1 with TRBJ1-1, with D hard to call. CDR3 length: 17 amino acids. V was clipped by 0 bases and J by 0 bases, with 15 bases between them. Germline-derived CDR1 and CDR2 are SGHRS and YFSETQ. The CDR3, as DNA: TGCGCCAGCAGCTTGGAGCGGGGTCGAGACTTGAACACTGAAGCTTTCTTT. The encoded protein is CASSLERGRDLNTEAFF.

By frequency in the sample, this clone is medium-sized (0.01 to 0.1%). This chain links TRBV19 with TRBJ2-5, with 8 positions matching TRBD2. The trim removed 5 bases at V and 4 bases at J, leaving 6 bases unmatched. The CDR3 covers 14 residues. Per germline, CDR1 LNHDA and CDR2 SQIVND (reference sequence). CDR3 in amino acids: CASSPLSGTETQYF. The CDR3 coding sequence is TGTGCCAGTAGTCCCCTTAGCGGGACAGAGACCCAGTACTTC.

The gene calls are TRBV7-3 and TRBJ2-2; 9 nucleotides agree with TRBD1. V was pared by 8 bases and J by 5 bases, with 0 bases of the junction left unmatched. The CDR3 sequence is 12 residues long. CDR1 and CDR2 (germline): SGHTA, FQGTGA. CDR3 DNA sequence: TGTGCCAGCGGGACAGGGACCGGGGAGCTGTTTTTT. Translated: CASGTGTGELFF.

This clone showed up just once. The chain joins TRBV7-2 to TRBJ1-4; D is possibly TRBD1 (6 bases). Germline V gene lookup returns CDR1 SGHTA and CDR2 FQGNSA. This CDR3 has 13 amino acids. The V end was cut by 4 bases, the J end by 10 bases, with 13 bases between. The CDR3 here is CASSSMGAGKLFF. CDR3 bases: TGTGCCAGCAGCTCGATGGGGGCCGGAAAACTGTTTTTT. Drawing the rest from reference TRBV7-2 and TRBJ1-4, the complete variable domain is GAGVSQSPSNKVTEKGKDVELRCDPISGHTALYWYRQSLGQGLEFLIYFQGNSAPDKSGLPSDRFSAERTGGSVSTLTIQRTQQEDSAVYLCASSSMGAGKLFFGSGTQLSVL.

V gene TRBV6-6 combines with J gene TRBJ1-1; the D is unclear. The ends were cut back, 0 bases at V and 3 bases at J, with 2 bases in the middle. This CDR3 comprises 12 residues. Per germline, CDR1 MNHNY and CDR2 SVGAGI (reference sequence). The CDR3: CASSYSDTEAFF. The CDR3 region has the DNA TGTGCCAGCAGTTACTCGGACACTGAAGCTTTCTTT.

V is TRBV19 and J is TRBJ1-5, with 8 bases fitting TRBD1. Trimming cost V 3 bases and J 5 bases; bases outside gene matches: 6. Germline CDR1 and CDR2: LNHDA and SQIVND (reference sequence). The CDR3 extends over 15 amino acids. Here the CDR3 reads CASSMGTGPHQPQHF. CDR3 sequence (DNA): TGTGCCAGTAGTATGGGGACAGGCCCTCATCAGCCCCAGCATTTT. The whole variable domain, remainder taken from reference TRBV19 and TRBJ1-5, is DGGITQSPKYLFRKEGQNVTLSCEQNLNHDAMYWYRQDPGQGLRLIYYSQIVNDFQKGDIAEGYSVSREKKESFPLTVTSAQKNPTAFYLCASSMGTGPHQPQHFGDGTRLSIL.

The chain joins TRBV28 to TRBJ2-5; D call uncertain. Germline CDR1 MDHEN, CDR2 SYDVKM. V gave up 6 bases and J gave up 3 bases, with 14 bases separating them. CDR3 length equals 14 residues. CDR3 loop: CASSSQRLKETQYF. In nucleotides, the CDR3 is TGTGCCAGCAGCTCACAAAGGCTAAAAGAGACCCAGTACTTC.

The CDR3 sequence: CASRTGLYQPQHF. The CDR3 DNA is TGTGCCAGCAGGACGGGGCTTTATCAGCCCCAGCATTTT. The chain uses TRBV2 and TRBJ1-5; perhaps TRBD1 as D (5 bases). The length of the CDR3 is 13 residues. Germline loops: CDR1 SNHLY, CDR2 FYNNEI. The germline V and J ends were trimmed by 6 bases and 5 bases, with 11 bases remaining between them.

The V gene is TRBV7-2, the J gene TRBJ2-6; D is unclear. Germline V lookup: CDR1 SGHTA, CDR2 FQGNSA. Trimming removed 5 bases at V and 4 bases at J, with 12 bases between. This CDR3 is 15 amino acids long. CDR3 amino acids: CASSHESAGANVLTF. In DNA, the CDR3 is TGTGCCAGCAGCCATGAATCCGCCGGGGCCAACGTCCTGACTTTC.

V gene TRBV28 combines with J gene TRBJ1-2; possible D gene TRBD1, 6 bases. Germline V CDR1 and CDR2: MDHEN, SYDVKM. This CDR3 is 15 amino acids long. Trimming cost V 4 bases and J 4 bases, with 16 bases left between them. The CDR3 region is CASSSPAGEGYGYTF. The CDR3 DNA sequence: TGTGCCAGCAGTTCCCCGGCAGGGGAAGGCTATGGCTACACCTTC.

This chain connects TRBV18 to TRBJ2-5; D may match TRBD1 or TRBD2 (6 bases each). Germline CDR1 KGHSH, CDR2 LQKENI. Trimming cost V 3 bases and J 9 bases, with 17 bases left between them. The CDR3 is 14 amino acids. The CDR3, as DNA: TGTGCCAGCTCACCCTCGTCTCTCGGGGGCTCCCAGTACTTC. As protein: CASSPSSLGGSQYF.

The CDR3 region has the DNA TGTGCCAGCAGCCCACGACAGGGAGAGACTGAAGCTTTCTTT. This sequence encodes CASSPRQGETEAFF. This sequence joins TRBV9 and TRBJ1-1, with 7 bases matching TRBD1. Germline V gene data show CDR1 as SGDLS and CDR2 as YYNGEE. The length of the CDR3 is 14 residues. The V segment lost 4 bases and the J segment 5 bases; nucleotides outside the gene matches: 8. The whole variable domain, remainder taken from reference TRBV9 and TRBJ1-1, is DSGVTQTPKHLITATGQRVTLRCSPRSGDLSVYWYQQSLDQGLQFLIQYYNGEERAKGNILERFSAQQFPDLHSELNLSSLELGDSALYFCASSPRQGETEAFFGQGTRLTVV.

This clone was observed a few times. CDR3 DNA sequence: TGTGCCAGCAGCCCCGAGGGGGGACAGGGGGCAAGAGCTTTCTTT. Translated, it gives CASSPEGGQGARAFF. The rearrangement links TRBV7-2 to TRBJ1-1; 12 positions match TRBD1. CDR3 size: 15 residues. V trimming: 5 bases; J trimming: 10 bases; junction bases outside the gene matches: 11. Germline CDR1 and CDR2: SGHTA and FQGNSA.

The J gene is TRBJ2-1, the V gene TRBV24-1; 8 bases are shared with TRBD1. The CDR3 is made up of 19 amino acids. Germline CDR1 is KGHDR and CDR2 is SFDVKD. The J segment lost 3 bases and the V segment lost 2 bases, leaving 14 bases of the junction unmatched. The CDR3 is CATSDWGTGPKEIYNEQFF. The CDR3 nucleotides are TGTGCCACCAGTGATTGGGGGACAGGCCCGAAGGAGATCTACAATGAGCAGTTCTTC.

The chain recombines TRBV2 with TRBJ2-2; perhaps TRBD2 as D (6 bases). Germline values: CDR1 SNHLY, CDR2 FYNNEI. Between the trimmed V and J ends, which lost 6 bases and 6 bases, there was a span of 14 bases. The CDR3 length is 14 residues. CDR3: CASRSTLASGELFF. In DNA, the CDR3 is TGTGCCAGCAGATCCACACTAGCCTCCGGGGAGCTGTTTTTT.

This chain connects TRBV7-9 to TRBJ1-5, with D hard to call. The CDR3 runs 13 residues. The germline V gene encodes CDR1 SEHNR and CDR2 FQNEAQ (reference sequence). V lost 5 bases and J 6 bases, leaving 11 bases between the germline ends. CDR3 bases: TGTGCCAGCAGCCCAGAGGCAGGTCAGCCCCAGCATTTT. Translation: CASSPEAGQPQHF. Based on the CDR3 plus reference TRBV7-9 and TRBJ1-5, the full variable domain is DTGVSQNPRHKITKRGQNVTFRCDPISEHNRLYWYRQTLGQGPEFLTYFQNEAQLEKSRLLSDRFSAERPKGSFSTLEIQRTEQGDSAMYLCASSPEAGQPQHFGDGTRLSIL.

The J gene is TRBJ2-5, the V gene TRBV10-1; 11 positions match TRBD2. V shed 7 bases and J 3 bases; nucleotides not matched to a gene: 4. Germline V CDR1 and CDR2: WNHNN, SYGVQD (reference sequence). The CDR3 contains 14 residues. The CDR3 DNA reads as TGCGCCAGCACCCAACTAGCGGGGGAAGAGACCCAGTACTTC. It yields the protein CASTQLAGEETQYF.

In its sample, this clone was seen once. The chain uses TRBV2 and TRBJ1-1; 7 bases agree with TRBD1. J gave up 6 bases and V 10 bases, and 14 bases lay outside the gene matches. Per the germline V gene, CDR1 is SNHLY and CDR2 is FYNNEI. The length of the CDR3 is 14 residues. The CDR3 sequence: CATRRDRRGSEAFF. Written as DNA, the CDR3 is TGTGCCACCCGTAGGGACAGACGGGGCTCTGAAGCTTTCTTT.

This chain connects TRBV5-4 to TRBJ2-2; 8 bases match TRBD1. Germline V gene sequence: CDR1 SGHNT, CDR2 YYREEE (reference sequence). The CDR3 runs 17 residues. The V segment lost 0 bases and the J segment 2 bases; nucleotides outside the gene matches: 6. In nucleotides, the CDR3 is TGTGCCAGCAGCTTGGCCGCAGGGGGCCGAAACACCGGGGAGCTGTTTTTT. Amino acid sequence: CASSLAAGGRNTGELFF.

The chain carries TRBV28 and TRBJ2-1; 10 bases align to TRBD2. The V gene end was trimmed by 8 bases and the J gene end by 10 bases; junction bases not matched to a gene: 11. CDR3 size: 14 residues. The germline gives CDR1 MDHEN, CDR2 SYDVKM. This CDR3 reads CASLPGLAVDEQFF. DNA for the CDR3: TGTGCCAGCCTCCCTGGACTAGCGGTGGACGAGCAGTTCTTC.

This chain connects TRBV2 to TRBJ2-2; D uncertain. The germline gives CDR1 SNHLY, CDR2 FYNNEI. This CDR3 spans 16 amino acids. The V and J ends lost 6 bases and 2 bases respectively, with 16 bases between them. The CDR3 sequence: CASSREMGYNTGELFF. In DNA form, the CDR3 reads TGTGCCAGCAGCCGAGAGATGGGATATAACACCGGGGAGCTGTTTTTT.

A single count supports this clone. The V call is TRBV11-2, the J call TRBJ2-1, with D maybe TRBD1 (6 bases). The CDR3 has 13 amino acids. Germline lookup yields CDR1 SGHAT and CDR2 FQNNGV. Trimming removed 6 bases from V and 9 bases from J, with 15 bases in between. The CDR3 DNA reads TGTGCCAGCAGGCGACTTGGGACACCTGAGCAGTTCTTC. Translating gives CASRRLGTPEQFF. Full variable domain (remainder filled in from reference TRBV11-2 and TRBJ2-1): EAGVAQSPRYKIIEKRQSVAFWCNPISGHATLYWYQQILGQGPKLLIQFQNNGVVDDSQLPKDRFSAERLKGVDSTLKIQPAKLEDSAVYLCASRRLGTPEQFFGPGTRLTVL.

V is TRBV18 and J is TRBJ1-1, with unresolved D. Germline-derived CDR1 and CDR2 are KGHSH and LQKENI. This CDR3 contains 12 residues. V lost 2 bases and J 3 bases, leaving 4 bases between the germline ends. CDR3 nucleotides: TGTGCCAGCTCACCAGGGGACACTGAAGCTTTCTTT. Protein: CASSPGDTEAFF.

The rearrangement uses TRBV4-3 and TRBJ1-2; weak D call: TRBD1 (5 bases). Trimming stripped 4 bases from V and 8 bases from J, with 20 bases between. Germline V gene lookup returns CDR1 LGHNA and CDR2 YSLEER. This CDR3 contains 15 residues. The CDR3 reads CASSRNPGSTQGYTF. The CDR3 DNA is TGCGCCAGCAGCCGAAACCCAGGGAGTACGCAGGGCTACACCTTC.

This chain's CDR3 is CASKIGRERTKETQYF. The CDR3 region has the DNA TGTGCCAGTAAAATTGGGCGGGAGAGGACCAAGGAGACCCAGTACTTC. V usage is TRBV19 and J usage is TRBJ2-5, with TRBD2 matching over 7 bases. Germline CDR1 reads LNHDA; CDR2 reads SQIVND (reference sequence). J gave up 5 bases and V 7 bases, and 16 bases lay outside the gene matches. The CDR3 spans 16 residues.

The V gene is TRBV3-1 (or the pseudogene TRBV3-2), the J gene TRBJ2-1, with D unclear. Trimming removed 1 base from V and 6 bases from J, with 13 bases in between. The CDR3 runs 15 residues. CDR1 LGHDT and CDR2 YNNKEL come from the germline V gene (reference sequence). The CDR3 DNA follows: TGTGCCAGCAGCCAAGTCCTGGATTCGATCAATGAGCAGTTCTTC. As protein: CASSQVLDSINEQFF.

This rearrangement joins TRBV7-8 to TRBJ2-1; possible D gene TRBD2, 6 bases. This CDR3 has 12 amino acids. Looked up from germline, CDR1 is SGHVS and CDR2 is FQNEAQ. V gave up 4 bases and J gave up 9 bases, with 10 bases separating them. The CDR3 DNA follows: TGTGCCAGCAGCTCCCCGGGACTTGAGCAGTTCTTC. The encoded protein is CASSSPGLEQFF.

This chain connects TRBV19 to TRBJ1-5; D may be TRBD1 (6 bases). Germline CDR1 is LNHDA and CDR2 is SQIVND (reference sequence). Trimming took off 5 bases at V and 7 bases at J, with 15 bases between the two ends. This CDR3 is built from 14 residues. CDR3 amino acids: CASSSPGGPQPQHF. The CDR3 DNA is TGTGCCAGTAGTTCCCCGGGGGGGCCCCAGCCCCAGCATTTT.

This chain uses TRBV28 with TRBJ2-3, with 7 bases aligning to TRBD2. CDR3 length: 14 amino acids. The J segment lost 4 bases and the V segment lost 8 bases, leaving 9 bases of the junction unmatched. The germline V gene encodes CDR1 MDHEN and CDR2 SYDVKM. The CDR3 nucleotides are TGTGCCAGCCGCTCTAGCGGACGGGCAGATACGCAGTATTTT. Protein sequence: CASRSSGRADTQYF. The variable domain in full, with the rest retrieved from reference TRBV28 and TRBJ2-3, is DVKVTQSSRYLVKRTGEKVFLECVQDMDHENMFWYRQDPGLGLRLIYFSYDVKMKEKGDIPEGYSVSREKKERFSLILESASTNQTSMYLCASRSSGRADTQYFGPGTRLTVL.

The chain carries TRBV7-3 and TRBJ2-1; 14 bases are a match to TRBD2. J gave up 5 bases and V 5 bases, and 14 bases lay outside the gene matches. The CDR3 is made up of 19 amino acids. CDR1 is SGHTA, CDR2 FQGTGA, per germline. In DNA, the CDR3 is TGTGCCAGCAGCCCCCGGGGACTAGCGGGAGTTTCGAGTAACAATGAGCAGTTCTTC. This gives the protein CASSPRGLAGVSSNNEQFF.